The source of this TCR beta chain is a study of cytomegalovirus exposure and HLA in healthy donors. Findings of the study overall: The listing of roughly 160 TCR beta chains classed them as cytomegalovirus-associated.

Remarks on this clone: Its antigen is still unknown.

A multiplex PCR was run with 60 Vbeta primers and 13 Jbeta primers. Profiled with immunoSEQ multiplex PCR; TCRdb holds only in-frame clones, not every one. The sample lists approximately 110,000 clones, 75% to 85% occurring once. V was trimmed by 4 bases and J by 0 bases, leaving 4 bases between them. This CDR3 has 13 residues. Germline V gene lookup returns CDR1 SGHTA and CDR2 FQGNSA. This rearrangement joins TRBV7-2 to TRBJ1-3, with no clear D. Material for sequencing was PBMCs. This TCR was sampled from a man aged 50 to 60 in good health and CMV-seronegative. The CDR3 protein is CASSSSSGNTIYF. CDR3 DNA: TGTGCCAGCAGCTCGAGCTCTGGAAACACCATATATTTT.